This is a list of T cell receptor beta chains from one sample in a study of T cell responses to AZD1222 COVID-19 vaccine. Here immunoSEQ multiplex PCR was the method, and the copy in TCRdb shows in-frame clones only, minus some. The sample contains 95,000 to 150,000 clones, more than 85% of which appear only once. The source was peripheral blood, collected 28 days after the second AZD1222 dose. The receptors here all came from an adult who received the AZD1222 COVID-19 vaccine. The CDR3 runs from the conserved cysteine through the conserved F or W. D genes are given only for firm matches. Where a row states a size, it is once, few, many or the class of an expanded clone; other rows omit it.

D: NA; length: 16; J: TRBJ2-3; size: NA; V: TRBV2; CDR3: CASSDFRFRATDTQYF; DNA: TGTGCCAGCAGTGATTTTAGGTTTCGGGCCACAGATACGCAGTATTTT
D: TRBD1; length: 20; J: TRBJ2-4; size: NA; V: TRBV9; CDR3: CASSDYEARDRGRTKNIQYF; DNA: TGTGCCAGCAGCGATTACGAGGCCAGAGACAGGGGGCGAACCAAAAACATTCAGTACTTC
D: NA; length: 14; J: TRBJ2-5; size: NA; V: TRBV7-2; CDR3: CASSLNLLSETQYF; DNA: TGTGCCAGCAGCTTAAATCTTCTTAGCGAGACCCAGTACTTC
D: NA; length: 15; J: TRBJ1-2; size: NA; V: TRBV6-1; CDR3: CASSEGRGTTHGYTF; DNA: TGTGCCAGCAGTGAAGGACGGGGGACTACCCATGGCTACACCTTC
D: NA; length: 14; J: TRBJ2-7; size: once; V: TRBV6-5; CDR3: CASSYRSDPREQYF; DNA: TGTGCCAGCAGTTACCGTTCGGACCCGAGGGAGCAGTACTTC
D: TRBD2; length: 15; J: TRBJ2-7; size: NA; V: TRBV7-2; CDR3: CASSSGLAGGREQYF; DNA: TGTGCCAGCAGCTCGGGACTAGCGGGAGGTAGGGAGCAGTACTTC
D: NA; length: 15; J: TRBJ1-5; size: NA; V: TRBV6-5; CDR3: CASNPSGGAGEPQHF; DNA: TGTGCCAGCAATCCAAGCGGAGGTGCGGGGGAGCCCCAGCATTTT
D: NA; length: 15; J: TRBJ1-1; size: NA; V: TRBV4-2; CDR3: CASSQVGETYLEAFF; DNA: TGTGCCAGCAGCCAAGTTGGAGAAACTTACTTGGAAGCTTTCTTT
D: NA; length: 14; J: TRBJ1-1; size: NA; V: TRBV14; CDR3: CASSPTGLNTEAFF; DNA: TGTGCCAGCAGCCCGACGGGCTTGAACACTGAAGCTTTCTTT
D: NA; length: 17; J: TRBJ2-7; size: NA; V: TRBV20-1; CDR3: CSASDDTKDLPSYEQYF; DNA: TGCAGTGCTAGTGATGACACCAAGGACCTTCCTTCCTACGAGCAGTACTTC
D: NA; length: 14; J: TRBJ2-5; size: NA; V: TRBV6-5; CDR3: CASSSGSAQETQYF; DNA: TGTGCCAGCAGTTCCGGTAGCGCACAAGAGACCCAGTACTTC
D: TRBD1; length: 13; J: TRBJ1-1; size: NA; V: TRBV7-9; CDR3: CASSNTGGTEAFF; DNA: TGTGCCAGCAGCAATACAGGGGGCACTGAAGCTTTCTTT
D: NA; length: 13; J: TRBJ2-5; size: NA; V: TRBV7-9; CDR3: CASGDLSQVTQYF; DNA: TGTGCCAGCGGGGACCTTTCACAAGTGACCCAGTACTTC
D: TRBD1; length: 14; J: TRBJ2-7; size: NA; V: TRBV19; CDR3: CASSSRTGPNEQYF; DNA: TGTGCCAGTAGTTCCCGGACAGGACCTAACGAGCAGTACTTC
D: NA; length: 18; J: TRBJ1-6; size: NA; V: TRBV1; CDR3: CTSSRAFGGRWTGSPLHF; DNA: TGCACCAGCAGCCGGGCCTTTGGGGGGAGGTGGACTGGGTCACCCCTCCACTTT
D: TRBD2; length: 15; J: TRBJ2-5; size: NA; V: TRBV6-2/TRBV6-3; CDR3: CASSYGTSDTETQYF; DNA: TGTGCCAGCAGTTACGGGACTAGCGATACAGAGACCCAGTACTTC
D: TRBD2; length: 18; J: TRBJ2-3; size: NA; V: TRBV3-1/TRBV3-2; CDR3: CASSHGTSGSTGADTQYF; DNA: TGTGCCAGCAGCCACGGGACTAGCGGGAGCACGGGCGCAGATACGCAGTATTTT
D: TRBD2; length: 15; J: TRBJ2-2; size: once; V: TRBV27; CDR3: CASSLQRGFTGELFF; DNA: TGTGCCAGCAGTTTACAGCGGGGGTTCACCGGGGAGCTGTTTTTT
D: NA; length: 16; J: TRBJ1-1; size: NA; V: TRBV4-3; CDR3: CASSQEPRARNTEAFF; DNA: TGCGCCAGCAGCCAAGAACCCCGTGCCAGGAACACTGAAGCTTTCTTT
D: TRBD1; length: 16; J: TRBJ2-7; size: NA; V: TRBV4-3; CDR3: CASSQEWRQGALEQYF; DNA: TGCGCCAGCAGCCAAGAATGGAGACAGGGGGCCCTCGAGCAGTACTTC
D: TRBD2; length: 18; J: TRBJ2-2; size: NA; V: TRBV9; CDR3: CASSVWLAGGHVAGELFF; DNA: TGTGCCAGCAGCGTATGGCTAGCGGGAGGGCATGTCGCCGGGGAGCTGTTTTTT
D: TRBD2; length: 14; J: TRBJ2-7; size: NA; V: TRBV29-1; CDR3: CSAGTSGRIGEQYF; DNA: TGCAGCGCAGGGACTAGCGGGAGGATTGGCGAGCAGTACTTC
D: NA; length: 17; J: TRBJ1-3; size: NA; V: TRBV19; CDR3: CASSIWGRLSSGNTIYF; DNA: TGTGCCAGTAGTATTTGGGGCAGATTGAGCTCTGGAAACACCATATATTTT
D: TRBD1; length: 15; J: TRBJ1-5; size: NA; V: TRBV6-1; CDR3: CASSDGQGLNQPQHF; DNA: TGTGCCAGCAGTGACGGACAGGGTTTGAACCAGCCCCAGCATTTT
D: TRBD1; length: 19; J: TRBJ1-6; size: once; V: TRBV5-1; CDR3: CASSSTGQADPVLYSPLHF; DNA: TGCGCCAGCAGCTCCACGGGACAGGCCGACCCCGTTCTTTATTCACCCCTCCACTTT
D: NA; length: 14; J: TRBJ1-4; size: few; V: TRBV23-1; CDR3: CASSGLATNEKLFF; DNA: TGCGCCAGCAGCGGATTAGCAACTAATGAAAAACTGTTTTTT
D: NA; length: 14; J: TRBJ2-7; size: NA; V: TRBV6-5; CDR3: CASSRTAFSYEQYF; DNA: TGTGCCAGCAGTCGGACAGCCTTCTCCTACGAGCAGTACTTC
D: TRBD1; length: 13; J: TRBJ1-1; size: NA; V: TRBV29-1; CDR3: CSARQGMGTEAFF; DNA: TGCAGCGCGAGACAGGGGATGGGCACTGAAGCTTTCTTT
D: NA; length: 15; J: TRBJ2-1; size: few; V: TRBV3-1/TRBV3-2; CDR3: CASRSTGGVFNEQFF; DNA: TGTGCCAGCAGGTCAACCGGGGGCGTATTTAATGAGCAGTTCTTC
D: NA; length: 16; J: TRBJ2-1; size: NA; V: TRBV3-1/TRBV3-2; CDR3: CASSQDQPLISIEQFF; DNA: TGTGCCAGCAGCCAAGATCAACCACTTATCTCGATTGAGCAGTTCTTC
D: NA; length: 14; J: TRBJ1-1; size: few; V: TRBV6-5; CDR3: CASSYDRVNTEAFF; DNA: TGTGCCAGCAGTTACGACAGAGTGAACACTGAAGCTTTCTTT
D: NA; length: 14; J: TRBJ2-1; size: NA; V: TRBV27; CDR3: CASSDNQVINEQFF; DNA: TGTGCCAGCAGTGACAATCAAGTCATCAATGAGCAGTTCTTC
D: NA; length: 13; J: TRBJ2-3; size: NA; V: TRBV6-4; CDR3: CASSDSLADTQYF; DNA: TGTGCCAGCAGTGACTCGTTAGCAGATACGCAGTATTTT
D: NA; length: 11; J: TRBJ2-5; size: NA; V: TRBV19; CDR3: CASSTGETQYF; DNA: TGTGCCAGTTCCACAGGGGAGACCCAGTACTTC
D: NA; length: 16; J: TRBJ1-2; size: NA; V: TRBV6-1; CDR3: CASSGLRADSNYGYTF; DNA: TGTGCCAGCAGTGGGCTCAGGGCGGACTCTAACTATGGCTACACCTTC
D: NA; length: 16; J: TRBJ2-7; size: NA; V: TRBV6-5; CDR3: CASSYSGTRSGDEQYF; DNA: TGTGCCAGCAGTTACTCCGGGACACGGTCGGGGGACGAGCAGTACTTC
D: NA; length: 14; J: TRBJ1-1; size: NA; V: TRBV6-5; CDR3: CAIRAAGKNTEAFF; DNA: TGTGCCATCAGGGCGGCAGGGAAGAACACTGAAGCTTTCTTT
D: NA; length: 16; J: TRBJ1-1; size: once; V: TRBV7-2; CDR3: CASSLAGSKRNTEAFF; DNA: TGTGCCAGCAGCTTAGCCGGTTCTAAACGGAACACTGAAGCTTTCTTT
D: NA; length: 15; J: TRBJ1-1; size: once; V: TRBV6-5; CDR3: CASAPGVWPSLEAFF; DNA: TGTGCCAGCGCCCCCGGCGTTTGGCCCAGTCTGGAAGCTTTCTTT
D: TRBD2; length: 15; J: TRBJ2-7; size: few; V: TRBV2; CDR3: CASSLNSGRANEQYF; DNA: TGTGCCAGCAGTTTGAATAGCGGGAGGGCCAACGAGCAGTACTTC